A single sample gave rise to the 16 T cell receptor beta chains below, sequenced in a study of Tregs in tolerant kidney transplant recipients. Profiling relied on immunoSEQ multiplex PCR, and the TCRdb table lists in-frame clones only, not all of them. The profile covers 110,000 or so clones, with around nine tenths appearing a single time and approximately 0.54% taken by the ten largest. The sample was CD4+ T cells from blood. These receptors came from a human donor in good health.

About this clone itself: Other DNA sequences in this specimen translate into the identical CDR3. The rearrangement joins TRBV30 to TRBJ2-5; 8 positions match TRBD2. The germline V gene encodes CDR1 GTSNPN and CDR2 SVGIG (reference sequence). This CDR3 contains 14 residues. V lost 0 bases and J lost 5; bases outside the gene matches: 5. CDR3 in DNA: TGTGCCTGGAGTGTCCTGGGCGGGGGGGAGACCCAGTACTTC. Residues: CAWSVLGGGETQYF.

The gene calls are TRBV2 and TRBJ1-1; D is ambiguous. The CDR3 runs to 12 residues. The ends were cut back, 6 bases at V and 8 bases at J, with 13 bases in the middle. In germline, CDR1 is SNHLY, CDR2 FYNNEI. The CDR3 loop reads CASSVSYLEAFF. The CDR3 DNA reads TGTGCCAGCAGCGTCAGCTACCTAGAAGCTTTCTTT.

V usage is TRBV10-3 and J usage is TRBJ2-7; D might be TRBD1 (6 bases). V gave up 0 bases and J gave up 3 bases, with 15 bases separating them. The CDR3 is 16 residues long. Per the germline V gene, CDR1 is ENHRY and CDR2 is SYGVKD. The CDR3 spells CAISESLGDTLYEQYF. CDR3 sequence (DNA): TGTGCCATCAGTGAGTCGTTAGGGGACACCCTCTACGAGCAGTACTTC.

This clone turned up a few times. CDR3 in amino acids: CASSPTGTESNEKLFF. The CDR3 nucleotides are TGTGCCAGCAGCCCGACCGGGACAGAAAGTAATGAAAAACTGTTTTTT. V and J are TRBV5-4 and TRBJ1-4; 7 bases are shared with TRBD1. J gave up 4 bases and V 4 bases, and 10 bases lay outside the gene matches. This CDR3 region has 16 residues. Germline CDR1 SGHNT, CDR2 YYREEE (reference sequence).

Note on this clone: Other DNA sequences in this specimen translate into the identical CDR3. CDR3 protein: CASSWTESSYNEQFF. The CDR3 coding sequence is TGCGCCAGCAGCTGGACGGAAAGCTCCTACAATGAGCAGTTCTTC. This chain uses TRBV5-1 with TRBJ2-1; D unclear. From germline, CDR1 is SGHRS and CDR2 YFSETQ. CDR3 length: 15 amino acids. With 3 bases removed from V and 0 bases from J, the gap between germline ends came to 10 bases.

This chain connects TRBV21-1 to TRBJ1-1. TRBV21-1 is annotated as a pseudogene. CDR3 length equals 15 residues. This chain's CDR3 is CASSKSAVMNTEAFF. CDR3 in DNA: TGTGCCAGCAGCAAGTCGGCAGTCATGAACACTGAAGCTTTCTTT.

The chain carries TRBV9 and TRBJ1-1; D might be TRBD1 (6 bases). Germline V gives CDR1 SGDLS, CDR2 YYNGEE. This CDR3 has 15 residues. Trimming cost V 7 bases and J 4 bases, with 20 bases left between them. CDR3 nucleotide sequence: TGTGCCAGCGACAGGTTGTCGATGAAGGGCACTGAAGCTTTCTTT. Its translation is CASDRLSMKGTEAFF.

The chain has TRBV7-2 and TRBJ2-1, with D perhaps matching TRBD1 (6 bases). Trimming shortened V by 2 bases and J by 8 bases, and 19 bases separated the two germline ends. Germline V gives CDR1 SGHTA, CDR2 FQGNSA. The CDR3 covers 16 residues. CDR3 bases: TGTGCCAGCAGCTTATGGGCCGGGACAAGGACCCATGAGCAGTTCTTC. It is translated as CASSLWAGTRTHEQFF.

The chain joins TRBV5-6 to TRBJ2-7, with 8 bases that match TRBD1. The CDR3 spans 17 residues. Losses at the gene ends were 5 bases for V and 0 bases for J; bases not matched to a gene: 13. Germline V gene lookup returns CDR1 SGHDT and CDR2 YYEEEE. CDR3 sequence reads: CASRQLMTGAGSYEQYF. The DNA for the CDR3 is TGTGCCAGCAGGCAACTTATGACAGGGGCAGGCTCCTACGAGCAGTACTTC.

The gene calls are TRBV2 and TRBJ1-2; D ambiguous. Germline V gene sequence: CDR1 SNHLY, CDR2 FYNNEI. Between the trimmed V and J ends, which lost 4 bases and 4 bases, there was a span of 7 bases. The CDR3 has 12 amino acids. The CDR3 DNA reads TGTGCCAGCAGTGGCGGCAGCTATGGCTACACCTTC. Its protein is CASSGGSYGYTF.

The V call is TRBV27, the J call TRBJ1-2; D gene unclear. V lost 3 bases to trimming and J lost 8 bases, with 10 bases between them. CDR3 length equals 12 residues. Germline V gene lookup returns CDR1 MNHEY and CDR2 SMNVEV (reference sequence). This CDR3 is CASSFSLGGYTF. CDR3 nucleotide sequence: TGTGCCAGCAGTTTTTCGCTGGGCGGCTACACCTTC.

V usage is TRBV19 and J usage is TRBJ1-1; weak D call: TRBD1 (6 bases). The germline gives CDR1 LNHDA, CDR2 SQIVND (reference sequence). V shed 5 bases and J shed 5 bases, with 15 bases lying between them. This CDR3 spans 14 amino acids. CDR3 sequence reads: CASSRQGGGTEAFF. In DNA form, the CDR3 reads TGTGCCAGTAGTCGCCAGGGAGGGGGTACTGAAGCTTTCTTT.

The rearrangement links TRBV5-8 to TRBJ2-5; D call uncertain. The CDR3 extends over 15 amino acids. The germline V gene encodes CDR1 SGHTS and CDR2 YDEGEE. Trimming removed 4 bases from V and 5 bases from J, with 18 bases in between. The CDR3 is CASSLSAPFPETQYF. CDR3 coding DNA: TGTGCCAGCAGCCTGAGCGCCCCTTTCCCCGAGACCCAGTACTTC.

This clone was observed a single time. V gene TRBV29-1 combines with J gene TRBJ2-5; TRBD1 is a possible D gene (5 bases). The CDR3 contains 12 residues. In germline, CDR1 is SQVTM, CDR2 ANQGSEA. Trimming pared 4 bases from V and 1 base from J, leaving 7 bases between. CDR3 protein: CSVGRAQETQYF. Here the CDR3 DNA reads TGCAGCGTTGGCAGGGCCCAAGAGACCCAGTACTTC.

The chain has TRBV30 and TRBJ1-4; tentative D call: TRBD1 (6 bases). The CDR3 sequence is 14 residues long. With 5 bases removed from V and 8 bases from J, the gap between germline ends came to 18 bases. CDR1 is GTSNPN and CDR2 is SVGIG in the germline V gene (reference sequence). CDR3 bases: TGTGCCTGGTGGACAGCCCCACACGAAGAAAAACTGTTTTTT. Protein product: CAWWTAPHEEKLFF.

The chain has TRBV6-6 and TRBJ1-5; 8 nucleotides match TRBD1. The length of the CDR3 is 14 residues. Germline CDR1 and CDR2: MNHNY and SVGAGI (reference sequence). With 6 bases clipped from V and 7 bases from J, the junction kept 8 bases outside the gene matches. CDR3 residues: CASRPDRGGQPQHF. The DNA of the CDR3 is TGTGCCAGCAGACCCGACAGGGGTGGGCAGCCCCAGCATTTT.